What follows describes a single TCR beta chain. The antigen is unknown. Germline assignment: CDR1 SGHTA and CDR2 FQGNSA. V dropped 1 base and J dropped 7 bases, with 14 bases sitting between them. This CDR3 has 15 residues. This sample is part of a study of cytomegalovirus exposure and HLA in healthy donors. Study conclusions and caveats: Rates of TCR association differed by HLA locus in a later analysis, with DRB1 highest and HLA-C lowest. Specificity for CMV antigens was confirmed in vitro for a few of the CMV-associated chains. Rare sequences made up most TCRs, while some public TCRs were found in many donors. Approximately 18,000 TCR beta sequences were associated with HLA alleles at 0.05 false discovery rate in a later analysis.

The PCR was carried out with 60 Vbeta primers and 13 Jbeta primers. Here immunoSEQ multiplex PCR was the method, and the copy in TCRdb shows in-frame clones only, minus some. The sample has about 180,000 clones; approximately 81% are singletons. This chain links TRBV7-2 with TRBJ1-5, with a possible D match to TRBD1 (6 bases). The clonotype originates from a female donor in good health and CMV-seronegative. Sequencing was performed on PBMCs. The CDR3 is CASSLVSGGGQPQHF. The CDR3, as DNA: TGTGCCAGCAGCTTAGTCTCGGGGGGCGGCCAGCCCCAGCATTTT.